These 2 T cell receptor beta chains were sequenced from one sample in a study of T cell clusters in autoimmune cytopenias. Approximately 36,000 genome equivalents of blood DNA were amplified for TRB. Multiplex touch-down PCR amplified TRB using TRB-A and TRB-B pools in one tube. One entry per CDR3 protein, without DNA, is what TCRdb gives after re-calling the multiplex PCR reads. Its listing shows fewer than 10,000 distinct CDR3 sequences. The sequencing sample was made of peripheral blood. Source of these receptors: a human donor with an autoimmune cytopenia or autoimmune hepatitis (not recorded which).

Its frequency marks this clonotype as medium-sized. The V gene is TRBV13, the J gene TRBJ1-2; lacking DNA, the TRBD1 call made by TCRdb goes unchecked. This CDR3 has 16 residues. Germline V gene lookup returns CDR1 PRHDT and CDR2 FYEKMQ (reference sequence). The CDR3 loop reads CASREAGTGDIYGYTF.

The rearrangement links TRBV6-1 to TRBJ2-2; as DNA is missing, the TRBD1 call by TCRdb cannot be tested. The germline V gene encodes CDR1 MNHNS and CDR2 SASEGT. CDR3 length: 15 residues. CDR3 residues: CASSARDTNTGELFF.